This TCR beta chain was documented in a study of T-cell memory formation after mild COVID-19. Study background: Clusters were largely donor specific. General study results and limits: Clones contracting over day 15 to 85 were CD4/CD8 balanced, with later expanders leaning CD4+.

A remark on this clonotype: As yet, its antigen is unknown.

This CDR3 has 13 amino acids. The V gene's germline CDR1 is MNHEY and CDR2 SVGAGI. V was clipped by 2 bases and J by 5 bases, with 6 bases between them. MiXCR was run by TCRdb on the 5' RACE reads, yielding one entry per CDR3 protein. This table has more than 200,000 distinct CDR3 sequences, less than 20% appearing once. Source material: PBMCs or a T cell subset sorted from them (not recorded which). The clonotype was recovered from a man younger than 30 who had mild COVID-19 (a few samples of this study predate the infection). Cell type and time point are not known. This chain links TRBV6-5 with TRBJ1-4, with D possibly being TRBD1 (5 bases). The DNA for the CDR3 is TGTGCCAGCAGTTACGGGGGGAATGAAAAACTGTTTTTT. Amino acid sequence: CASSYGGNEKLFF.